The clone carrying this T cell receptor beta chain was detected only a few times. Its antigen is not known. The source of the sample is a study of T cell responses to AZD1222 COVID-19 vaccine. General study findings and limits: Epitopes outside B.1.351 and B.1.1.7 mutated regions reportedly drew nearly half of spike TCRs. All repertoire sampling was performed exclusively after the peak T cell response.

The repertoire was sequenced with immunoSEQ multiplex PCR; TCRdb's copy has only in-frame clones and lacks some. The sample shows about 70,000 clones, 88% of them seen only once. This clonotype originated in an adult who received the MenACWY meningococcal vaccine as a control. The source material was peripheral blood, sampled 28 days after the second dose of the MenACWY control vaccine.

This chain's CDR3 is CASSIGQRDRAYGYTF. The CDR3, as DNA: TGTGCCAGTAGTATAGGCCAACGGGACAGGGCCTATGGCTACACCTTC. The chain recombines TRBV19 with TRBJ1-2, with 9 bases fitting TRBD1. CDR3 length: 16 residues. Trimming removed 1 base from V and 4 bases from J; junction bases left unmatched: 7. Germline-derived CDR1 and CDR2 are LNHDA and SQIVND (reference sequence).